Presented here are 19 T cell receptor beta chains from one specimen sequenced in a study of blood T cell repertoires in COVID-19. The data were produced by immunoSEQ multiplex PCR, yet TCRdb's version contains in-frame clones alone and is incomplete. The table includes more than 100,000 clones, just over 85% detected once. Sequencing input: peripheral blood. These receptors originate from a woman in her fifties or sixties with active or convalescent COVID-19.

This clone appeared a few times. The chain combines TRBV27 with TRBJ1-4, with D possibly being TRBD1 (6 bases). The V gene's germline CDR1 is MNHEY and CDR2 SMNVEV (reference sequence). The CDR3 length is 16 residues. V was pared by 4 bases and J by 6 bases, with 18 bases between. The CDR3 DNA is TGTGCCAGCAGTTGCCGCCCCCCAGGGGCTGATGAAAAACTGTTTTTT. Translated: CASSCRPPGADEKLFF.

This sequence joins TRBV19 and TRBJ1-3; tentative D call: TRBD1 (5 bases). CDR3 length: 16 amino acids. The V and J ends lost 3 bases and 0 bases respectively, with 12 bases between them. CDR1 LNHDA and CDR2 SQIVND come from the germline V gene (reference sequence). In DNA form, the CDR3 reads TGTGCCAGTAGTATTTTGGACACGAGCTCTGGAAACACCATATATTTT. It specifies CASSILDTSSGNTIYF. The full variable domain, in which reference TRBV19 and TRBJ1-3 provide the parts outside the CDR3, is DGGITQSPKYLFRKEGQNVTLSCEQNLNHDAMYWYRQDPGQGLRLIYYSQIVNDFQKGDIAEGYSVSREKKESFPLTVTSAQKNPTAFYLCASSILDTSSGNTIYFGEGSWLTVV.

J is TRBJ1-1 and V is TRBV12-3 or TRBV12-4; TRBD1 is a possible D gene (5 bases). CDR3 size: 11 residues. V was shortened by 4 bases and J by 11 bases, with 11 bases between the two germline ends. The CDR3 protein is CASSSGGAAFF. The CDR3, as DNA: TGTGCCAGCAGTTCGGGGGGTGCCGCTTTCTTT.

The chain couples TRBV12-3 or TRBV12-4 to TRBJ1-3, with D uncertain. This CDR3 spans 13 amino acids. Trimming shortened V by 6 bases and J by 2 bases, and 8 bases separated the two germline ends. For the CDR3, the DNA is TGTGCCAGCAGCCAAAGCACTGGAAACACCATATATTTT. It specifies CASSQSTGNTIYF.

Comments on this clone: The junction shows a germline mismatch at one end, possibly a read error. The chain carries TRBV6-5 and TRBJ2-1; D might be TRBD1 (5 bases). The CDR3 contains 15 residues. The germline V gene encodes CDR1 MNHEY and CDR2 SVGAGI. This CDR3 is CATSRGRIPQYEQFF. The CDR3, as DNA: TGTGCCACCAGTAGGGGCCGAATACCACAATATGAGCAGTTCTTC.

The genes are TRBV19 and TRBJ2-1; TRBD2 matches 7 bases. CDR1 LNHDA and CDR2 SQIVND come from the germline V gene (reference sequence). Trimming cost V 6 bases and J 4 bases; bases outside gene matches: 9. There are 15 residues in the CDR3. The CDR3 loop is CASRGTGTTYNEQFF. DNA for the CDR3: TGTGCCAGTAGGGGGACCGGGACTACTTACAATGAGCAGTTCTTC.

This chain uses TRBV27 with TRBJ2-5, with a tentative D call TRBD2 (5 bases). This CDR3 region has 14 residues. The germline V gene encodes CDR1 MNHEY and CDR2 SMNVEV (reference sequence). V dropped 0 bases and J dropped 7 bases, with 12 bases sitting between them. The CDR3 sequence: CASSLSGAKGTQYF. CDR3 DNA sequence: TGTGCCAGCAGTTTATCGGGAGCGAAGGGGACCCAGTACTTC.

The chain links TRBV7-9 to TRBJ1-2, with 10 bases identical to TRBD1. Germline CDR1 is SEHNR and CDR2 is FQNEAQ (reference sequence). V lost 5 bases and J lost 8; bases outside the gene matches: 11. This CDR3 region has 15 residues. The CDR3 sequence: CASSAYRDRGEGYTF. The DNA for the CDR3 is TGTGCCAGCAGCGCGTATCGGGACAGGGGTGAAGGCTACACCTTC.

The J gene is TRBJ2-5, the V gene TRBV9; D is possibly TRBD2 (6 bases). V gave up 3 bases and J gave up 2 bases, with 11 bases separating them. Germline lookup yields CDR1 SGDLS and CDR2 YYNGEE. CDR3 length: 14 amino acids. Written as DNA, the CDR3 is TGTGCCAGCAGCGCTTTTGGACTACAAGAGACCCAGTACTTC. It codes for CASSAFGLQETQYF.

This sequence joins TRBV20-1 and TRBJ2-7; 7 nucleotides align to TRBD2. The CDR3 is 12 residues long. Germline V CDR1 and CDR2: DFQATT, SNEGSKA (reference sequence). The V gene end was trimmed by 3 bases and the J gene end by 2 bases; junction bases not matched to a gene: 1. CDR3 nucleotides: TGCAGTGCTAGTGGGAGGGCCTACGAGCAGTACTTC. The encoded protein is CSASGRAYEQYF.

Note on this clone: Its ends do not fully match the called genes, so a read error is possible. V gene TRBV6-7 combines with J gene TRBJ2-7; TRBD2 matches 11 bases. TRBV6-7 belongs to the ORF category, with a function that is uncertain. The CDR3 is made up of 12 amino acids. For the CDR3, the DNA is TGTGCCAGCAGTTACTCGACTAGCGGGGCTTCATTC. Its translation is CASSYSTSGASF.

The chain combines TRBV18 with TRBJ2-1, with 12 nucleotides matching TRBD2. CDR1 and CDR2 from the germline V gene are KGHSH and LQKENI. Trimming removed 3 bases from V and 9 bases from J; junction bases left unmatched: 6. This CDR3 is built from 15 residues. The CDR3 sequence is CASSPAPGLAGEQFF. DNA of the CDR3: TGTGCCAGCTCACCGGCGCCGGGACTAGCGGGTGAGCAGTTCTTC.

The gene calls are TRBV9 and TRBJ1-5; TRBD1 is a possible D gene (5 bases). Germline V lookup: CDR1 SGDLS, CDR2 YYNGEE. The V and J ends lost 3 bases and 2 bases respectively, with 21 bases between them. The CDR3 sequence is 18 residues long. Here the CDR3 DNA reads TGTGCCAGCAGCGCGACTCCTTGGGGCTTCGATGGCAATCAGCCCCAGCATTTT. Amino acid sequence: CASSATPWGFDGNQPQHF.

The rearrangement joins TRBV29-1 to TRBJ2-1; TRBD2 aligns across 7 bases. The CDR3 runs 12 residues. CDR1 is SQVTM and CDR2 is ANQGSEA in the germline V gene. The trim removed 4 bases at V and 7 bases at J, leaving 4 bases unmatched. CDR3 sequence reads: CSVGGTTNEQFF. The CDR3 DNA reads TGCAGCGTTGGGGGGACTACGAATGAGCAGTTCTTC.

V and J are TRBV7-9 and TRBJ2-3; 7 bases map to TRBD2. The CDR3 extends over 15 amino acids. Germline CDR1 is SEHNR and CDR2 is FQNEAQ (reference sequence). The V and J ends lost 5 bases and 4 bases, in that order; junction bases with no gene match: 9. The CDR3 region has the DNA TGTGCCAGCAGCATCCAAGGGGCGGGAGCAGATACGCAGTATTTT. Protein sequence: CASSIQGAGADTQYF.

The chain uses TRBV24-1 and TRBJ2-7; D is unclear. The CDR3 runs 14 residues. Germline CDR1 KGHDR, CDR2 SFDVKD. V lost 3 bases and J lost 5, with 13 bases in between. This CDR3 is CATSDPYVGDEQYF. The CDR3 DNA reads TGTGCCACCAGTGATCCCTACGTCGGAGACGAGCAGTACTTC.

The chain joins TRBV7-2 to TRBJ2-1, with a tentative D call TRBD2 (5 bases). CDR1 is SGHTA and CDR2 is FQGNSA in the germline V gene. The CDR3 is made up of 15 amino acids. The germline V and J ends were trimmed by 5 bases and 0 bases, with 11 bases remaining between them. This chain's CDR3 is CASSPGGLSYNEQFF. CDR3 in DNA: TGTGCCAGCAGCCCCGGAGGACTCTCCTACAATGAGCAGTTCTTC. Based on the CDR3 plus reference TRBV7-2 and TRBJ2-1, the full variable domain is GAGVSQSPSNKVTEKGKDVELRCDPISGHTALYWYRQSLGQGLEFLIYFQGNSAPDKSGLPSDRFSAERTGGSVSTLTIQRTQQEDSAVYLCASSPGGLSYNEQFFGPGTRLTVL.

The V gene is TRBV7-2, the J gene TRBJ2-1; D ambiguous. The CDR3 consists of 12 residues. The ends were cut back, 1 base at V and 10 bases at J, with 8 bases in the middle. Germline-derived CDR1 and CDR2 are SGHTA and FQGNSA. CDR3 bases: TGTGCCAGCAGCTTAGTCCTCGGGGAGCAGTTCTTC. It codes for CASSLVLGEQFF. The whole variable domain, filled in from reference TRBV7-2 and TRBJ2-1, reads GAGVSQSPSNKVTEKGKDVELRCDPISGHTALYWYRQSLGQGLEFLIYFQGNSAPDKSGLPSDRFSAERTGGSVSTLTIQRTQQEDSAVYLCASSLVLGEQFFGPGTRLTVL.

This sequence joins TRBV6-5 and TRBJ2-2, with D perhaps matching TRBD1 (6 bases). Trimming removed 6 bases at V and 4 bases at J, with 12 bases between. The CDR3 is 14 residues long. Germline values: CDR1 MNHEY, CDR2 SVGAGI. The CDR3 here is CASRENRVTGELFF. The DNA for the CDR3 is TGTGCCAGCAGGGAGAACAGGGTCACCGGGGAGCTGTTTTTT.